Below are 17 T cell receptor beta chains sequenced from a single sample in a study of HIV-infected children after antiretroviral therapy interruption. The TCR library was built from RNA with a 3' RACE protocol and unique molecular identifiers. Each CDR3 protein gets one entry after TCRdb re-called the 3' RACE reads with MiXCR. Among about 89,000 distinct CDR3 sequences, roughly 6.4% were seen once, and the ten largest hold 0.9% to 1.3%. The treatment was: PENTA 11 planned treatment interruption arm or continuous ART arm. Source: CD45RA+ CD4+ T cells from PBMCs, pooled from several time points, taken from a donor given antiretroviral therapy, either interrupted or continuous. Subset: naive CD4+ CD45RA+ CD45RO- T cells. These receptors originate from a pool of human donors with HIV.

This clonotype has a count of ten or more. The chain recombines TRBV10-3 with TRBJ1-6, with 8 bases that match TRBD1. With 3 bases clipped from V and 5 bases from J, the junction kept 15 bases outside the gene matches. This CDR3 is 19 amino acids long. The germline V gene encodes CDR1 ENHRY and CDR2 SYGVKD. CDR3 amino acids: CAISENGNRGLVDNSPLHF. The CDR3 DNA reads TGTGCCATCAGTGAAAACGGGAACAGGGGGTTAGTCGATAATTCACCCCTCCACTTT.

This clonotype was detected many times. This chain links TRBV19 with TRBJ1-5; TRBD1 is a possible D gene (5 bases). V gave up 5 bases and J gave up 0 bases, with 14 bases separating them. The CDR3 covers 16 residues. The V gene's germline CDR1 is LNHDA and CDR2 SQIVND (reference sequence). The CDR3 region is CASSPRTPTSNQPQHF. The DNA for the CDR3 is TGTGCCAGTAGTCCAAGGACACCGACTAGCAATCAGCCCCAGCATTTT.

The sample holds many counts of this clonotype. The chain is built from TRBV5-7 and TRBJ2-1; D perhaps matches TRBD2 (6 bases). TRBV5-7 is identified as an open reading frame with a role that is uncertain. There are 15 residues in the CDR3. V dropped 0 bases and J dropped 4 bases, with 11 bases sitting between them. The CDR3 region has the DNA TGTGCCAGCAGCTTGGTGACTAGGTTATACAATGAGCAGTTCTTC. Amino acid sequence: CASSLVTRLYNEQFF.

Many counts were recorded for this clonotype. The chain has TRBV5-1 and TRBJ2-1; TRBD1 matches at 8 bases. CDR3 length: 13 amino acids. V shed 7 bases, J shed 4 bases, and the junction held 4 bases outside the gene matches. Germline CDR1 SGHRS, CDR2 YFSETQ. In nucleotides, the CDR3 is TGCGCCAGCGCAGGGGGCCCTTACAATGAGCAGTTCTTC. Translated: CASAGGPYNEQFF. Full variable domain (rest looked up from reference TRBV5-1 and TRBJ2-1): KAGVTQTPRYLIKTRGQQVTLSCSPISGHRSVSWYQQTPGQGLQFLFEYFSETQRNKGNFPGRFSGRQFSNSRSEMNVSTLELGDSALYLCASAGGPYNEQFFGPGTRLTVL.

This clonotype was observed at least ten times. V gene TRBV6-1 combines with J gene TRBJ1-5, with TRBD1 matching over 8 bases. The CDR3 sequence is 15 residues long. With V trimmed by 5 bases and J by 1 base, 4 bases remained unmatched. Per germline, CDR1 MNHNS and CDR2 SASEGT. CDR3 nucleotide sequence: TGTGCCAGCAGTCCACGGACAGGGAGCAATCAGCCCCAGCATTTT. As protein: CASSPRTGSNQPQHF.

The sample holds many counts of this clonotype. V is TRBV2 and J is TRBJ1-1; TRBD1 might be the D (5 bases). The V and J ends lost 5 bases and 11 bases respectively, with 12 bases between them. The CDR3 covers 11 residues. Germline V gene lookup returns CDR1 SNHLY and CDR2 FYNNEI. The CDR3, as DNA: TGTGCCAGCAGTTACTCGACAGTGGCTTTCTTT. Protein: CASSYSTVAFF.

This clonotype was seen repeatedly, ten times or more. This rearrangement joins TRBV19 to TRBJ1-4; 9 bases fit TRBD1. After removal of 4 bases from V and 5 bases from J, the junction contained 5 bases not matched to a gene. The CDR3 is 15 amino acids. From germline, CDR1 is LNHDA and CDR2 SQIVND (reference sequence). CDR3 nucleotides: TGTGCCAGTAGTACACAGGGGGCAGCGAATGAAAAACTGTTTTTT. Translation gives CASSTQGAANEKLFF.

This clonotype showed up just a few times. This chain joins TRBV5-1 and TRBJ2-1, with TRBD2 as a possible D gene (7 bases). V lost 7 bases and J 8 bases, leaving 19 bases between the germline ends. Germline CDR1 and CDR2: SGHRS and YFSETQ. This CDR3 has 14 amino acids. CDR3 loop: CASGRGGGAYEQFF. The CDR3 coding sequence is TGCGCCAGCGGCCGCGGAGGGGGGGCGTATGAGCAGTTCTTC.

The chain uses TRBV7-9 and TRBJ2-7; 7 bases map to TRBD1. This CDR3 spans 15 amino acids. CDR1 and CDR2 from the germline V gene are SEHNR and FQNEAQ (reference sequence). V dropped 6 bases and J dropped 2; count of bases not matched to a gene: 10. The CDR3 DNA sequence: TGTGCCAGCAGTCTTAGACAGGGTGTGGCCTACGAGCAGTACTTC. It yields the protein CASSLRQGVAYEQYF.

The gene calls are TRBV30 and TRBJ1-1; D gene uncertain. The CDR3 is 13 residues long. Germline CDR1 reads GTSNPN; CDR2 reads SVGIG (reference sequence). With 1 base removed from V and 0 bases from J, the gap between germline ends came to 6 bases. The CDR3 spells CAWSALLNTEAFF. The CDR3 DNA is TGTGCCTGGAGTGCCCTCCTGAACACTGAAGCTTTCTTT.

In this sample, this clonotype turned up many times. The chain links TRBV20-1 to TRBJ1-5; D is ambiguous. The CDR3 runs to 15 residues. V lost 5 bases and J lost 0, with 14 bases in between. Germline V gene sequence: CDR1 DFQATT, CDR2 SNEGSKA (reference sequence). CDR3 amino acids: CSAPSALYSNQPQHF. In DNA form, the CDR3 reads TGCAGTGCTCCTTCCGCACTTTATAGCAATCAGCCCCAGCATTTT.

The chain employs TRBV18 and TRBJ2-1, with 10 bases identical to TRBD2. The CDR3 spans 16 residues. The germline gives CDR1 KGHSH, CDR2 LQKENI. V trimming: 2 bases; J trimming: 5 bases; junction bases outside the gene matches: 6. CDR3 region: CASSPFSLAGNNEQFF. DNA for the CDR3: TGTGCCAGCTCACCATTTTCACTAGCGGGGAACAATGAGCAGTTCTTC. The variable domain in full, completed from reference TRBV18 and TRBJ2-1, reads NAGVMQNPRHLVRRRGQEARLRCSPMKGHSHVYWYRQLPEEGLKFMVYLQKENIIDESGMPKERFSAEFPKEGPSILRIQQVVRGDSAAYFCASSPFSLAGNNEQFFGPGTRLTVL.

In its sample, this clonotype was seen a few times. The chain employs TRBV19 and TRBJ1-2, with TRBD1 matching over 7 bases. CDR1 LNHDA and CDR2 SQIVND come from the germline V gene (reference sequence). Trimming at V came to 6 bases and at J to 0 bases, leaving 4 bases not matched to a gene. The CDR3 totals 14 residues. CDR3 bases: TGTGCCAGTAGGCCGGGACAGACTAACTATGGCTACACCTTC. Translation gives CASRPGQTNYGYTF.

This clonotype was recorded at least ten times. The genes are TRBV6-1 and TRBJ2-1; 14 bases match TRBD2. This CDR3 is 16 amino acids long. J was trimmed by 8 bases and V by 6 bases; bases with no gene match: 9. Germline CDR1 is MNHNS and CDR2 is SASEGT. CDR3 coding DNA: TGTGCCAGCAGCAGAAGTGGACTAGCGGGAGGTTATGAGCAGTTCTTC. It codes for CASSRSGLAGGYEQFF.

This clonotype was picked up many times. The chain carries TRBV7-3 and TRBJ2-5, with TRBD2 identical over 7 bases. Germline V gene data show CDR1 as SGHTA and CDR2 as FQGTGA. The length of the CDR3 is 13 residues. The trim removed 6 bases at V and 1 base at J, leaving 2 bases unmatched. This chain's CDR3 is CASSRGSQETQYF. Written as DNA, the CDR3 is TGTGCCAGCAGTCGCGGGAGCCAAGAGACCCAGTACTTC. The full variable domain, in which reference TRBV7-3 and TRBJ2-5 provide the parts outside the CDR3, is GAGVSQTPSNKVTEKGKYVELRCDPISGHTALYWYRQSLGQGPEFLIYFQGTGAADDSGLPNDRFFAVRPEGSVSTLKIQRTERGDSAVYLCASSRGSQETQYFGPGTRLLVL.

This clonotype came up a few times. This rearrangement joins TRBV18 to TRBJ2-7; TRBD1 matches at 8 bases. Germline V lookup: CDR1 KGHSH, CDR2 LQKENI. This CDR3 comprises 14 residues. Losses at the gene ends were 4 bases for V and 3 bases for J; bases not matched to a gene: 5. In DNA, the CDR3 is TGTGCCAGCTCACGGGCAGACAGGGGCTACGAGCAGTACTTC. Amino acid sequence: CASSRADRGYEQYF.

This clonotype was detected ten times or more. The chain links TRBV6-2 or TRBV6-3 to TRBJ2-4; D is ambiguous. V was shortened by 0 bases and J by 0 bases, with 3 bases between the two germline ends. There are 14 residues in the CDR3. The germline CDR1 and CDR2 sequences are MNHEY and SVGEGT. The DNA of the CDR3 is TGTGCCAGCAGTTACTCTGTAGCCAAAAACATTCAGTACTTC. It specifies CASSYSVAKNIQYF.